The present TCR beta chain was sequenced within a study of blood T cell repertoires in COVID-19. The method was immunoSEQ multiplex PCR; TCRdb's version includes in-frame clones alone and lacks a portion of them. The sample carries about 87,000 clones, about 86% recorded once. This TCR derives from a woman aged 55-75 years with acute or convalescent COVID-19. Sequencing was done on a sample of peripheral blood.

CDR3 nucleotide sequence: TGCGCCAGCAGCCTAAAACTTGACACTGAAGCTTTCTTT. Protein product: CASSLKLDTEAFF. J is TRBJ1-1 and V is TRBV5-1; no clear D. Trimming shortened V by 4 bases and J by 3 bases, and 10 bases separated the two germline ends. Germline lookup yields CDR1 SGHRS and CDR2 YFSETQ. The CDR3 contains 13 residues.